This TCR beta chain was observed in a study of T cells after yellow fever vaccination (dated by TCRdb to 2018 to 2020). For context, the study as a whole: Libraries from fractions with low cell numbers were prepared with the SMART-Seq v4 Ultra Low Input RNA kit. Bulk PBMC replicates and cell subsets were isolated from blood drawn at multiple timepoints before and after both primary and secondary immunization. Bulk TCR alpha and beta repertoires were sequenced longitudinally to track T-cell clones before and after primary and booster YFV17D yellow fever vaccination. Two healthy male donors made up the cohort, one aged 18 to 30 years and the other aged 30 to 40 years.

Findings and caveats that apply to the study as a whole: A small share of clonotypes was detected in both CD4 and CD8 compartments, with the overlap likely arising from convergent recombination. Because abundant contaminating clonotypes from the bulk population could be contained in FACS-sorted repertoires, computational filtering was required. The study included only two donors, which limits how far the findings can be generalized. Compared with the primary T-cell response, the secondary T-cell response was weaker but faster, peaking on day 5 rather than day 15. Most clones expanded after primary vaccination were re-detected after the booster (almost 97% of CD4 and around 88% of CD8), suggesting broad memory maintenance.

Between the V and J ends, shortened by 8 bases and 2 bases respectively, the junction contains 12 bases. The CDR3 goes from the cysteine to the phenylalanine over 13 residues. The only DNA kept is the CDR3, 39 bases in frame from the first base. CDR1 LNHNV and CDR2 YYDKDF are derived from the germline V gene (reference sequence). This clonotype was detected only a few times. It has no known antigen specificity. Per-base quality was not reported, and no clone a single base away is much larger than it. Sequenced using an Illumina NovaSeq 6000. Synthesis of TCR cDNA relied on 5'RACE template switching, a step that introduced a universal primer site along with unique molecular identifiers. Priming for cDNA synthesis came from both the TCR alpha and TCR beta constant segments. Library amplification involved two PCR steps, and the second step added sample barcodes and sequencing adapters. Sequencing of libraries was performed on Illumina HiSeq 2500 (2x100 bp) or NovaSeq (2x150 bp). The study's processing was this. MIGEC was used to demultiplex reads and collapse the reads into UMI consensus sequences, and MiXCR was used for V(D)J alignment. Clonotypes responding to the vaccine were identified with edgeR on replicate PBMC samples, with the criteria of FDR below 0.01 and a log2 fold change above 5 up to day 15. Each bulk clonotype was labeled CD4 or CD8 based on which sequenced repertoire, CD4 or CD8, contained the clonotype at higher abundance. TCRdb ran its own pipeline on the public reads, namely fastp trimming at Q25 and MiXCR clone calling, and kept in-frame beta chains. Each CDR3 protein appears once, grouped with its most common genes and DNA. TCRdb's processing, not the authors', yielded these V and J calls. In this sample the table shows a few hundred thousand distinct CDR3 sequences, roughly 3.5% of which occur a single time. The ten biggest clones cover roughly a quarter of the sample.

This specimen's treatment or condition label, per the study, means: live attenuated yellow fever vaccine strain. At each blood-draw timepoint, two biological replicates of bulk PBMCs were obtained. PBMCs were isolated from peripheral blood using a standard Ficoll-Paque protocol. TriZol was used to extract RNA from bulk PBMCs, CD4 and CD8 fractions, and dextramer-positive and dextramer-negative fractions. The chain links TRBV15 with TRBJ1-1, with TRBD1 tentatively as D gene (5 bases match). The TCR originated in a man aged 18-30 years who received the YFV17D yellow fever vaccine. Sequenced material: PBMCs, taken on the day of the yellow fever booster vaccination. In nucleotide form, the sequence is TGTGCCACCCTAGACCAGGGAAACACTGAAGCTTTCTTT. Its protein is CATLDQGNTEAFF.